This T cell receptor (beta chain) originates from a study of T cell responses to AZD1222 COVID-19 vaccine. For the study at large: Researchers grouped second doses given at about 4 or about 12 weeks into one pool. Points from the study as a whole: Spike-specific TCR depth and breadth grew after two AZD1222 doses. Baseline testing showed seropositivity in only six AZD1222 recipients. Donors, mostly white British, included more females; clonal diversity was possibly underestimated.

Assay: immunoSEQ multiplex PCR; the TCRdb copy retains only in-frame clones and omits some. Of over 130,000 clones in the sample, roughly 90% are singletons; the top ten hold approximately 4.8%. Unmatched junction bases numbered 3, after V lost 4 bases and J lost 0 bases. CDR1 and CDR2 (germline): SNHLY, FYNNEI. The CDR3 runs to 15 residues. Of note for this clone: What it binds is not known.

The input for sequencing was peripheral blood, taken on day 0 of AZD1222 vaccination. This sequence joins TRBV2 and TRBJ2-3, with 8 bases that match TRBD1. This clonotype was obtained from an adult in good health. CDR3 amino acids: CASSGTGLSTDTQYF. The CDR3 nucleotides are TGTGCCAGCAGTGGGACAGGGCTTAGCACAGATACGCAGTATTTT.